This TCR beta chain is from a study of regulatory T cells in long-lasting Graves disease. Broader study findings: Graves' patients with persistent disease showed TCR diversity lower than patients newly diagnosed. Thyroid tissue was not sampled; only peripheral blood was.

The sample's time point: newly diagnosed GD, antithyroid drugs for less than 3 months. Extracted PBMC RNA gave rise to the TCR library. As a group, patients came from one endocrinology department in Xi'an, China. Many counts were recorded for this clonotype. As yet, its antigen is unknown. The CDR3 loop spans 15 amino acids. CDR1 and CDR2 (germline): SNHLY, FYNNEI. The V end was cut by 6 bases, the J end by 8 bases, with 19 bases between. Arm-PCR of CDR3 regions and iRepertoire HTBI primers were used to build TCR beta libraries. Each CDR3 protein gets one entry after TCRdb re-called the multiplex PCR reads with MiXCR. The table shows some 450,000 distinct CDR3 sequences, with about a sixth occurring only once. The same sample was also used in a study of T cells in Graves' hyperthyroidism and ophthalmopathy. That study reports: Graves' hyperthyroidism without ophthalmopathy progression within 18 months was termed stable.

This TCR was recovered from a woman in her twenties or thirties with Graves disease. This chain uses TRBV2 with TRBJ1-4; a weak D match, TRBD1 (5 bases). The sequenced sample was peripheral blood mononuclear cells (PBMCs), obtained at new diagnosis, from a patient treated with antithyroid drugs. DNA for the CDR3: TGTGCCAGCAGCCTCGAGTGGGGCGCTCAGGAAAAACTGTTTTTT. Amino acid sequence: CASSLEWGAQEKLFF.